Below, 16 T cell receptor beta chains from the same sample are listed, as sequenced in a study of shared clonotypes between healthy human individuals (dated by TCRdb to about 2020). The receptor library was made with the immunoSEQ multiplex PCR assay. Not all clones reach the TCRdb copy of this immuneACCESS table, which keeps in-frame sequences only. Checked studies attribute under half of the gap to unresolved V genes and leave the rest unexplained. Present in this sample are over a million clones, approximately 80% of which were seen just once. More than 0.55% of the sample lies in the top ten. The sample taken for sequencing was memory CD4+ T cells from PBMCs. This sample's cell subset or site label indicates: CD45RA-negative fraction. All receptors come from a man aged 18 to 29 in good health. Some clones in this sample may be carry-over from other donors' samples.

The chain uses TRBV28 and TRBJ2-7, with a possible D match to TRBD2 (6 bases). This CDR3 contains 16 residues. Trimming shortened V by 7 bases and J by 2 bases, and 21 bases separated the two germline ends. Germline CDR1 and CDR2: MDHEN and SYDVKM. DNA of the CDR3: TGTGCCAGCACTCGTCCCGGGGGTAGGGGTCCCTACGAGCAGTACTTC. Its translation is CASTRPGGRGPYEQYF. Drawing the rest from reference TRBV28 and TRBJ2-7, the complete variable domain is DVKVTQSSRYLVKRTGEKVFLECVQDMDHENMFWYRQDPGLGLRLIYFSYDVKMKEKGDIPEGYSVSREKKERFSLILESASTNQTSMYLCASTRPGGRGPYEQYFGPGTRLTVT.

The chain has TRBV6-6 and TRBJ2-7, with 11 bases matching TRBD2. Trimming removed 7 bases from V and 4 bases from J; junction bases left unmatched: 12. The CDR3 is 16 residues long. The germline CDR1 and CDR2 sequences are MNHNY and SVGAGI (reference sequence). CDR3 sequence (DNA): TGTGCCAGCACCCAGACGCCTCTAGCGGGAGGATACGAGCAGTACTTC. Translation: CASTQTPLAGGYEQYF.

This chain uses TRBV28 with TRBJ2-7; perhaps TRBD1 as D (7 bases). Trimming removed 7 bases from V and 6 bases from J, with 19 bases in between. Germline CDR1 is MDHEN and CDR2 is SYDVKM. The CDR3 spans 14 residues. CDR3 nucleotides: TGTGCCAGCACCCCGACAGGGCGGGGAGGCGAGCAGTACTTC. This gives the protein CASTPTGRGGEQYF.

The chain links TRBV19 to TRBJ1-2, with TRBD1 as a possible D gene (6 bases). The CDR3 is 15 amino acids. Germline V gene lookup returns CDR1 LNHDA and CDR2 SQIVND (reference sequence). Trimming stripped 1 base from V and 4 bases from J, with 13 bases between. CDR3 in amino acids: CASSIAGGPGYGYTF. In nucleotides, the CDR3 is TGTGCCAGTAGTATAGCCGGGGGCCCCGGCTATGGCTACACCTTC.

This clone appeared once. CDR3 in amino acids: CTSSLGYSNQPQHF. CDR3 nucleotide sequence: TGTACCAGCAGCTTAGGGTATAGCAATCAGCCCCAGCATTTT. This chain connects TRBV7-2 to TRBJ1-5; D ambiguous. Looked up from germline, CDR1 is SGHTA and CDR2 is FQGNSA. The CDR3 is made up of 14 amino acids. Trimming cost V 1 base and J 0 bases, with 4 bases left between them.

The V gene is TRBV18, the J gene TRBJ1-2, with TRBD1 matching 8 bases. The V segment lost 3 bases and the J segment 8 bases; nucleotides outside the gene matches: 5. The germline V gene encodes CDR1 KGHSH and CDR2 LQKENI. This CDR3 comprises 13 residues. DNA for the CDR3: TGTGCCAGCTCACCGGGACAGGCCATCGGCTACACCTTC. Translating gives CASSPGQAIGYTF.

The chain joins TRBV30 to TRBJ1-2, with 9 bases matching TRBD1. This CDR3 has 12 residues. V lost 7 bases, J lost 8 bases, and 8 bases stayed unmatched. Germline loops: CDR1 GTSNPN, CDR2 SVGIG (reference sequence). CDR3 bases: TGTGCCTCCTCGGACAGGGGAGAGGGCTACACCTTC. This encodes CASSDRGEGYTF. Combining the CDR3 with reference TRBV30 and TRBJ1-2 gives the whole variable domain SQTIHQWPATLVQPVGSPLSLECTVEGTSNPNLYWYRQAAGRGLQLLFYSVGIGQISSEVPQNLSASRPQDRQFILSSKKLLLSDSGFYLCASSDRGEGYTFGSGTRLTVV.

The genes are TRBV6-6 and TRBJ1-1; perhaps TRBD1 as D (6 bases). This CDR3 has 15 amino acids. Germline CDR1 MNHNY, CDR2 SVGAGI (reference sequence). Trimming removed 4 bases at V and 3 bases at J, with 15 bases between. In DNA form, the CDR3 reads TGTGCCAGCAGTTTCCGCAAACAGGGAGACACTGAAGCTTTCTTT. The encoded protein is CASSFRKQGDTEAFF.

V usage is TRBV5-1 and J usage is TRBJ2-1, with D unresolved. Trimming took 1 base from V and 5 from J, leaving 7 bases between them. Germline CDR1 SGHRS, CDR2 YFSETQ. The CDR3 has 13 residues. Here the CDR3 reads CASSLPRNNEQFF. DNA for the CDR3: TGCGCCAGCAGCTTGCCGCGGAACAATGAGCAGTTCTTC.

About this clone itself: This may come from a read error, since a much larger clone is one base off. The chain employs TRBV6-6 and TRBJ2-6, with D perhaps matching TRBD1 (5 bases). Germline V CDR1 and CDR2: MNHNY, SVGAGI (reference sequence). V lost 7 bases and J 0 bases, leaving 7 bases between the germline ends. CDR3 length equals 14 residues. CDR3 DNA: TGTGCCAGCACTGACAGCTCTGGGGCCAACGTCCTGACTTTC. This gives the protein CASTDSSGANVLTF.

To note about this clone: Other nucleotide sequences from this sample produce the same CDR3. This chain uses TRBV18 with TRBJ2-3; weak D call: TRBD1 (5 bases). Germline CDR1 is KGHSH and CDR2 is LQKENI. V lost 3 bases to trimming and J lost 4 bases, with 14 bases between them. The CDR3 covers 15 residues. The CDR3 here is CASSPRQGGADTQYF. The CDR3 DNA is TGTGCCAGCTCACCTCGGCAGGGTGGCGCAGATACGCAGTATTTT.

This rearrangement joins TRBV2 to TRBJ1-5; D not certain. The germline V gene has CDR1 SNHLY and CDR2 FYNNEI. V was trimmed by 8 bases and J by 3 bases, leaving 14 bases between them. The CDR3 has 14 amino acids. The CDR3 DNA reads TGTGCCAGCCGGATTGAGAAGATCAATCAGCCCCAGCATTTT. Its translation is CASRIEKINQPQHF. The variable domain in full, completed from reference TRBV2 and TRBJ1-5, reads EPEVTQTPSHQVTQMGQEVILRCVPISNHLYFYWYRQILGQKVEFLVSFYNNEISEKSEIFDDQFSVERPDGSNFTLKIRSTKLEDSAMYFCASRIEKINQPQHFGDGTRLSIL.

The chain couples TRBV29-1 to TRBJ2-1, with 9 bases lining up with TRBD1. CDR1 is SQVTM, CDR2 ANQGSEA, per germline. Trimming cost V 6 bases and J 4 bases; bases outside gene matches: 7. This CDR3 spans 14 amino acids. The CDR3 DNA is TGCAGCGTCGCACAGGGGGCTTTTTACAATGAGCAGTTCTTC. Translation: CSVAQGAFYNEQFF.

This clone was detected once. The chain has TRBV15 and TRBJ2-6; D is possibly TRBD1 (5 bases). With 3 bases removed from V and 3 bases from J, the gap between germline ends came to 12 bases. The length of the CDR3 is 16 residues. The germline V gene has CDR1 LNHNV and CDR2 YYDKDF (reference sequence). CDR3 residues: CATSSRRGVGANVLTF. DNA for the CDR3: TGTGCCACCAGCAGCAGAAGGGGTGTTGGGGCCAACGTCCTGACTTTC.

The chain has TRBV11-2 and TRBJ2-7; D not certain. CDR1 is SGHAT, CDR2 FQNNGV, per germline. V shed 4 bases and J shed 0 bases, with 10 bases lying between them. There are 14 residues in the CDR3. CDR3 bases: TGTGCCAGCAGCTCAAGTTTCAGCTCCTACGAGCAGTACTTC. Its protein product is CASSSSFSSYEQYF. The whole variable domain, filled in from reference TRBV11-2 and TRBJ2-7, reads EAGVAQSPRYKIIEKRQSVAFWCNPISGHATLYWYQQILGQGPKLLIQFQNNGVVDDSQLPKDRFSAERLKGVDSTLKIQPAKLEDSAVYLCASSSSFSSYEQYFGPGTRLTVT.

This sequence joins TRBV27 and TRBJ1-1; 9 nucleotides line up with TRBD1. CDR1 and CDR2 (germline): MNHEY, SMNVEV (reference sequence). This CDR3 region has 14 residues. Trimming cost V 6 bases and J 6 bases; bases outside gene matches: 8. CDR3 DNA sequence: TGTGCCAGCAGGAAACAGGGGGCTATAGCTGAAGCTTTCTTT. This translates into CASRKQGAIAEAFF.